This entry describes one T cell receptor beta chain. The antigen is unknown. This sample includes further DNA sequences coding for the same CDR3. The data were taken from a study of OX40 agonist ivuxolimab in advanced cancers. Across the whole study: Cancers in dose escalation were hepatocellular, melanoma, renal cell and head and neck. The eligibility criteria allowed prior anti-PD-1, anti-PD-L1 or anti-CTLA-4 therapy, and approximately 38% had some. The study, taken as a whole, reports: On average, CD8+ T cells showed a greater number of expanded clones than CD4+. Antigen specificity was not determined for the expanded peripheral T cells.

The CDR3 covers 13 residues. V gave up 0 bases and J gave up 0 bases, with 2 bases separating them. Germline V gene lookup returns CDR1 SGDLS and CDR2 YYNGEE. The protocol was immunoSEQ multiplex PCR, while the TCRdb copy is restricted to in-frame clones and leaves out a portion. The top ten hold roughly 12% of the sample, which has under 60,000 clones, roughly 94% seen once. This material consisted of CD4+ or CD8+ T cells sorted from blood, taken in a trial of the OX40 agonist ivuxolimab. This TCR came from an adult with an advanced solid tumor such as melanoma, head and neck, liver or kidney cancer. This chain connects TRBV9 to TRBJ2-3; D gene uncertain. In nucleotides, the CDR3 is TGTGCCAGCAGCGTAGGGAGCACAGATACGCAGTATTTT. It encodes CASSVGSTDTQYF.